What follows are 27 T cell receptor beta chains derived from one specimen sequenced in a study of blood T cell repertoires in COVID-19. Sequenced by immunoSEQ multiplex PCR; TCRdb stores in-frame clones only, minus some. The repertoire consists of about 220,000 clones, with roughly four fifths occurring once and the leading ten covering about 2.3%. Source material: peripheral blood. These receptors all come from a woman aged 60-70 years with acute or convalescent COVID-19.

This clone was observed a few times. In DNA, the CDR3 is TGTGCCAGCAGTTCCCACGACAGGGGGCAGGGCTATGGCTACACCTTC. Its protein product is CASSSHDRGQGYGYTF. The V call is TRBV28, the J call TRBJ1-2; TRBD1 matches at 10 bases. The CDR3 loop spans 16 amino acids. J was trimmed by 4 bases and V by 4 bases; bases with no gene match: 9. Germline-derived CDR1 and CDR2 are MDHEN and SYDVKM.

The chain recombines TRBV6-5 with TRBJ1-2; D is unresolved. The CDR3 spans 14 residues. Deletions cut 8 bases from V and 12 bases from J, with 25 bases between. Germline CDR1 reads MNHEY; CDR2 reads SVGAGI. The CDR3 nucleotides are TGTGCCAGCGGGTCGCCTCTTTCTGGGCGGGCTAACACCTTC. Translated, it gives CASGSPLSGRANTF.

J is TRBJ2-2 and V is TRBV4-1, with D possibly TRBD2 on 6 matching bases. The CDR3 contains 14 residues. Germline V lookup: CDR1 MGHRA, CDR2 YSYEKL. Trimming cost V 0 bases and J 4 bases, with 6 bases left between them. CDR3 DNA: TGCGCCAGCAGCCAAGAGCGGGGCACCGGGGAGCTGTTTTTT. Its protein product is CASSQERGTGELFF.

The CDR3 region is CASSPRALKGEKLFF. CDR3 nucleotide sequence: TGTGCCAGCAGCCCGCGGGCCCTCAAAGGTGAAAAACTGTTTTTT. The rearrangement links TRBV7-8 to TRBJ1-4; unclear D gene. The germline V gene encodes CDR1 SGHVS and CDR2 FQNEAQ. The CDR3 runs 15 residues. V was pared by 5 bases and J by 7 bases, with 17 bases between.

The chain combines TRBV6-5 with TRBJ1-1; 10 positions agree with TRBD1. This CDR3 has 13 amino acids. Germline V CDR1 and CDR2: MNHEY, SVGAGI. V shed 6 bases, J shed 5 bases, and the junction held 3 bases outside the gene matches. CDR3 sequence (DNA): TGTGCCAGCAGCCGACAGGGGGCGACTGAAGCTTTCTTT. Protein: CASSRQGATEAFF.

Written as DNA, the CDR3 is TGTGCCAGCAGCCCCCGTTCGTCTAGCGGGGCTTGGTCGACCCAGTACTTC. It codes for CASSPRSSSGAWSTQYF. This chain uses TRBV7-2 with TRBJ2-5, with TRBD2 matching 9 bases. CDR1 and CDR2 (germline): SGHTA, FQGNSA. The J segment lost 7 bases and the V segment lost 5 bases, leaving 17 bases of the junction unmatched. The CDR3 has 17 residues.

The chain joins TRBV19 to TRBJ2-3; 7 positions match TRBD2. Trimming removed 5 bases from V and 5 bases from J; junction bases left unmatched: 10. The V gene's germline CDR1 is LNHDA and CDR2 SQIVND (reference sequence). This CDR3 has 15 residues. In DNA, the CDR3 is TGTGCCAGTAGTTATGGCGGGGGTAAGGGAGATACGCAGTATTTT. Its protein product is CASSYGGGKGDTQYF.

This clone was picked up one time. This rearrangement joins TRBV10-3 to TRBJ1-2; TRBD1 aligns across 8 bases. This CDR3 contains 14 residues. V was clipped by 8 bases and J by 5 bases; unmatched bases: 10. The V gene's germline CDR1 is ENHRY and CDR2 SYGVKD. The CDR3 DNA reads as TGTGCCATCCGGCCCTCACAGGGGGTTTATGGCTACACCTTC. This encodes CAIRPSQGVYGYTF.

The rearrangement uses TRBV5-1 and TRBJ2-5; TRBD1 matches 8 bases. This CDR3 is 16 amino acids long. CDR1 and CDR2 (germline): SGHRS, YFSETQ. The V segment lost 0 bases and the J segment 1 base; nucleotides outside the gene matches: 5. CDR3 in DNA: TGCGCCAGCAGCTTGGGTCAGGGGGCGAGCCAAGAGACCCAGTACTTC. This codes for CASSLGQGASQETQYF.

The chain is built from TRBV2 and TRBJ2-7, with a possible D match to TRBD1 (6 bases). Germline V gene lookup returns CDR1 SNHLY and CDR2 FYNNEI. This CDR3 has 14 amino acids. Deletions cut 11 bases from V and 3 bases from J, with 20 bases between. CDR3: CAVEQGFPFYEQYF. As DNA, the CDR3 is TGTGCCGTAGAACAGGGCTTTCCCTTCTACGAGCAGTACTTC.

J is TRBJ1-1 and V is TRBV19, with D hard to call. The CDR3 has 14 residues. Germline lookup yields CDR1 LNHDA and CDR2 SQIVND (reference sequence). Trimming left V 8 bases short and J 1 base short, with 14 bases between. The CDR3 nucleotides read TGTGCCAGTCATAGAGGAGGGCAGAACACTGAAGCTTTCTTT. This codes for CASHRGGQNTEAFF.

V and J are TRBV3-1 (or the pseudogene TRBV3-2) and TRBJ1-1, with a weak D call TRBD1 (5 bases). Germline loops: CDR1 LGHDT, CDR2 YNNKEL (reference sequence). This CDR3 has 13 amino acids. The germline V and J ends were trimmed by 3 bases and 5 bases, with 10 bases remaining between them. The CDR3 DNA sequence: TGTGCCAGCAGCCATCATGGGGGGACTGAAGCTTTCTTT. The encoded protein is CASSHHGGTEAFF.

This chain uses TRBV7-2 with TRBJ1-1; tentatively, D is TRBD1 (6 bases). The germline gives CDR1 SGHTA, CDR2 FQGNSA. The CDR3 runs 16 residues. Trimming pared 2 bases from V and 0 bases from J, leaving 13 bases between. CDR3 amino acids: CASSLYGGQVNTEAFF. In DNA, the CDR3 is TGTGCCAGCAGCTTATATGGGGGACAAGTGAACACTGAAGCTTTCTTT.

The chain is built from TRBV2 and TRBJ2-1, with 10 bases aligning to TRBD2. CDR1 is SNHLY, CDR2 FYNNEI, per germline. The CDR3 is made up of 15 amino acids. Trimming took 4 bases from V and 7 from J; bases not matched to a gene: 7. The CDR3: CASSGTAGGPNEQFF. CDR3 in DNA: TGTGCCAGCAGTGGAACAGCGGGGGGGCCTAATGAGCAGTTCTTC. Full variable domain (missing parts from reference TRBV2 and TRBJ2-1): EPEVTQTPSHQVTQMGQEVILRCVPISNHLYFYWYRQILGQKVEFLVSFYNNEISEKSEIFDDQFSVERPDGSNFTLKIRSTKLEDSAMYFCASSGTAGGPNEQFFGPGTRLTVL.

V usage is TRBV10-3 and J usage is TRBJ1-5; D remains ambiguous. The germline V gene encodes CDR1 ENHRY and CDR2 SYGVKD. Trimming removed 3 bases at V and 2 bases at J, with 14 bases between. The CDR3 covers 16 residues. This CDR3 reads CAISDREGTGNQPQHF. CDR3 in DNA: TGTGCCATCAGTGATCGGGAGGGAACGGGCAATCAGCCCCAGCATTTT.

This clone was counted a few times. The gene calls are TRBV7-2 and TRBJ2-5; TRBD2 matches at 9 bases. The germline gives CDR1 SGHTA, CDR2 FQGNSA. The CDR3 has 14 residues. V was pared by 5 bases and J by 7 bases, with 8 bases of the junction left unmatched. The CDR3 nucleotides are TGTGCCAGCAGCCGTCTGGCGGGGGGGTTGACCCAGTACTTC. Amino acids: CASSRLAGGLTQYF. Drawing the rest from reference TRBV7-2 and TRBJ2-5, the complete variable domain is GAGVSQSPSNKVTEKGKDVELRCDPISGHTALYWYRQSLGQGLEFLIYFQGNSAPDKSGLPSDRFSAERTGGSVSTLTIQRTQQEDSAVYLCASSRLAGGLTQYFGPGTRLLVL.

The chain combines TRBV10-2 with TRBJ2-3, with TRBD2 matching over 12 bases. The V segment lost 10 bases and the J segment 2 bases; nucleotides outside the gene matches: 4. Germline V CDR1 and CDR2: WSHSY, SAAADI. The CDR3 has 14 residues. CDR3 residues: CAILAGGHTDTQYF. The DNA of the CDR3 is TGCGCCATCCTAGCGGGGGGGCACACAGATACGCAGTATTTT.

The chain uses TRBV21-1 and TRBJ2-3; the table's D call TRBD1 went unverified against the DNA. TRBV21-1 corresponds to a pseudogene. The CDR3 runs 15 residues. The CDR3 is CATRWDRGDRHTQYF. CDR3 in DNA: TGTGCCACCCGCTGGGACAGGGGGGACCGCCATACGCAGTATTTT.

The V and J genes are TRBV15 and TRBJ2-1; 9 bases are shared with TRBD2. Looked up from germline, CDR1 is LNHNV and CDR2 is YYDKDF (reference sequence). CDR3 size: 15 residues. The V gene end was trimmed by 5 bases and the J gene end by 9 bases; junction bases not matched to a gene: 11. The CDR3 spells CATSSAGGLQGEQFF. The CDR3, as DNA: TGTGCCACCAGCTCGGCGGGGGGGCTTCAGGGTGAGCAGTTCTTC.

The CDR3 DNA is TGTGCCAGCAGCCCAACTCCGTCTAGCGGGGGTTACAATGAGCAGTTCTTC. Translation: CASSPTPSSGGYNEQFF. The chain has TRBV5-5 and TRBJ2-1; 10 positions agree with TRBD2. Germline V CDR1 and CDR2: SGHKS, YYEKEE (reference sequence). There are 17 residues in the CDR3. J gave up 4 bases and V 4 bases, and 11 bases lay outside the gene matches.

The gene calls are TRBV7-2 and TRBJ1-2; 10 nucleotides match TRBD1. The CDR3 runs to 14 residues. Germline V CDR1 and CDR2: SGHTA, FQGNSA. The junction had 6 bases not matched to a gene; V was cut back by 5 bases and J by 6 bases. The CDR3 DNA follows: TGTGCCAGCAGCGTCCCCGGGACAGGGGATGGCTACACCTTC. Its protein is CASSVPGTGDGYTF.

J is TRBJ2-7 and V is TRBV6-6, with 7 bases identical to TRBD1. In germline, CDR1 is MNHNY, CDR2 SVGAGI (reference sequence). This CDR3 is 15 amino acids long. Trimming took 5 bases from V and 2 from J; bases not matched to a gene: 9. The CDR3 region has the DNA TGTGCCAGCAGTAAACAGGGGCAAGGGGCCTACGAGCAGTACTTC. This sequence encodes CASSKQGQGAYEQYF.

CDR3 coding DNA: TGTGCCAGCTACAATCCCCGGGCGGGCTCCTACGAGCAGTACTTC. Its translation: CASYNPRAGSYEQYF. V is TRBV6-5 and J is TRBJ2-7, with D possibly TRBD2 on 5 matching bases. The germline gives CDR1 MNHEY, CDR2 SVGAGI. Trimming shortened V by 8 bases and J by 0 bases, and 17 bases separated the two germline ends. CDR3 size: 15 residues.

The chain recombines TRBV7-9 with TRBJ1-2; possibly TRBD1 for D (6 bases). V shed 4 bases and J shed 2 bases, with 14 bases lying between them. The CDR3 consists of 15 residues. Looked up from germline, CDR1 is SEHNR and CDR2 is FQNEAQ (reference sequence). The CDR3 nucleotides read TGTGCCAGCAGCTCCGACAGGCGAGGGAACTATGGCTACACCTTC. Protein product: CASSSDRRGNYGYTF.

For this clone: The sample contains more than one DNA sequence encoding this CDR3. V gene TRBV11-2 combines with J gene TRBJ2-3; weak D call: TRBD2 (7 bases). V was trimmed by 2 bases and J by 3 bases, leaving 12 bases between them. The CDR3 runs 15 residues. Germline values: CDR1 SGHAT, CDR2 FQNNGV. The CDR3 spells CASSLRGGATDTQYF. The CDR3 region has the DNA TGTGCCAGCAGCTTACGTGGGGGGGCAACAGATACGCAGTATTTT.

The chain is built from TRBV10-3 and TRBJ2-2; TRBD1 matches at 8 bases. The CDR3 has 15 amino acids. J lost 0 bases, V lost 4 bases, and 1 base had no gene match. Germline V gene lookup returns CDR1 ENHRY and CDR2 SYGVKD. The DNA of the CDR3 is TGTGCCATCAGTGGGGACAGGACGAACACCGGGGAGCTGTTTTTT. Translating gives CAISGDRTNTGELFF.

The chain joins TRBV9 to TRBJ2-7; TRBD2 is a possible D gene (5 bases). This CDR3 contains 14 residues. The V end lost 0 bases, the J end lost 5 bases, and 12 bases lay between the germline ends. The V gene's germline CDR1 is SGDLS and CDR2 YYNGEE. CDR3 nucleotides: TGTGCCAGCAGCGTAGGAGGGCTAGCAAACGAGCAGTACTTC. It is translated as CASSVGGLANEQYF.